The clone carrying this T cell receptor beta chain has more than one count but fewer than ten. Germline V lookup: CDR1 SQVTM, CDR2 ANQGSEA. V shed 5 bases and J shed 1 base, with 14 bases lying between them. The CDR3 covers 14 residues. The data originate from a study of T-cell memory formation after mild COVID-19. MiXCR was run by TCRdb on the 5' RACE reads, yielding one entry per CDR3 protein. The table shows roughly 600,000 distinct CDR3 sequences, with roughly 18% occurring only once. This chain joins TRBV29-1 and TRBJ1-1; weak D call: TRBD1 (6 bases). The clonotype originates from an adult woman who had mild COVID-19 (a few samples of this study predate the infection). Cell type and time point are not known. Specimen: PBMCs or a T cell subset sorted from them (not recorded which). This CDR3 reads CSVQGGPTNTEAFF. The CDR3 bases are TGCAGCGTTCAAGGGGGACCGACGAACACTGAAGCTTTCTTT.